The following is a TCR beta chain sequence with its context. What it binds is not known. Assay used: immunoSEQ multiplex PCR; TCRdb lists only in-frame clones, some missing. The sample comprises just over 350,000 clones, about 90% of which are singletons, and around 4% rests with the top ten. The source of the sample is a study of Ad26.COV2.S vaccination and SARS-CoV-2 variants. Study-wide findings and caveats: Similar non-spike TCR breadth was seen in vaccine and placebo recipients. The breadth of spike-specific CD8+ and CD4+ T cell responses after vaccination was reportedly substantial. Total T cell responses, in the TCR breadth and depth analyses, may have been underestimated.

The CDR3 covers 14 residues. V lost 6 bases and J lost 6; bases outside the gene matches: 9. Germline V gene data show CDR1 as MNHNY and CDR2 as SVGAGI (reference sequence). This sequence originates from a human donor who had recovered from COVID-19. J is TRBJ2-7 and V is TRBV6-6, with TRBD1 identical over 9 bases. The sequencing used peripheral blood, collected after recovery from COVID-19. Written as DNA, the CDR3 is TGTGCCAGCAGAGAACAGGGGGCAGCGGGCGAGCAGTACTTC. Its translation is CASREQGAAGEQYF.